The 15 T cell receptor beta chains listed next were all sequenced from one sample in a study of T-cell reconstitution after alpha-beta-depleted transplantation in children. Unique molecular identifiers were built into the TCRbeta library. One entry per CDR3 protein results from TCRdb running MiXCR on the PCR reads. The table records a few hundred thousand distinct CDR3 sequences, roughly 30% of them present only once. Material: PBMCs, obtained before TCRalphabeta/CD19-depleted stem cell transplant. The origin of the receptors is a boy under three years old with Wiskott-Aldrich syndrome, due to receive a stem cell transplant.

On this clonotype: An end of the junction does not agree with germline; a read error may underlie this. The gene calls are TRBV2 and TRBJ2-5; 15 bases map to TRBD2. The CDR3 extends over 18 amino acids. Germline V lookup: CDR1 SNHLY, CDR2 FYNNEI. CDR3 amino acids: CTSSLGTSGRPFQETQYF. The CDR3 coding sequence is TGTACCAGCAGCCTCGGGACTAGCGGGAGGCCGTTCCAAGAGACCCAGTACTTC.

A few counts support this clonotype. This chain joins TRBV20-1 and TRBJ1-1, with D possibly TRBD1 on 6 matching bases. The germline V and J ends were trimmed by 4 bases and 3 bases, with 15 bases remaining between them. The germline V gene has CDR1 DFQATT and CDR2 SNEGSKA (reference sequence). The CDR3 has 14 residues. The CDR3 nucleotides are TGCAGTGCTATTAACCCTAGACAGGACACTGAAGCTTTCTTT. Its protein is CSAINPRQDTEAFF.

The gene calls are TRBV6-5 and TRBJ2-5, with D perhaps assigned TRBD1 or TRBD2 (5 bases each). V was clipped by 2 bases and J by 4 bases, with 11 bases between them. Germline V gene sequence: CDR1 MNHEY, CDR2 SVGAGI. This CDR3 is built from 14 residues. CDR3 nucleotides: TGTGCCAGCAGTTACGAAGCAGGGAGAGAGACCCAGTACTTC. Encoded protein: CASSYEAGRETQYF.

This clonotype was found a few times. V and J are TRBV12-3 or TRBV12-4 and TRBJ1-1; possible D gene TRBD1, 6 bases. CDR3 size: 15 residues. The ends were cut back, 6 bases at V and 7 bases at J, with 21 bases in the middle. In DNA, the CDR3 is TGTGCCAGCAGCCTTAGACTCGGGACAAGGGGTGAAGCTTTCTTT. It yields the protein CASSLRLGTRGEAFF.

The rearrangement links TRBV4-2 to TRBJ2-2; 8 bases match TRBD2. CDR1 is LGHNA, CDR2 YNFKEQ, per germline. The CDR3 loop spans 15 amino acids. V lost 0 bases and J lost 7; bases outside the gene matches: 4. Here the CDR3 DNA reads TGTGCCAGCAGCCAAGATCTGCTAGCGGGCGGGGAGCTGTTTTTT. This codes for CASSQDLLAGGELFF.

The J gene is TRBJ2-7, the V gene TRBV4-2; D tentatively fits TRBD1 or TRBD2 (6 bases each). CDR1 is LGHNA and CDR2 is YNFKEQ in the germline V gene. This CDR3 has 17 amino acids. The V end was cut by 4 bases, the J end by 2 bases, with 21 bases between. DNA of the CDR3: TGTGCCAGCAGCCGCCTGATGGGGGCGGGGACAACCTACGAGCAGTACTTC. It yields the protein CASSRLMGAGTTYEQYF.

The chain employs TRBV6-1 and TRBJ1-2; D is possibly TRBD1 (6 bases). The germline gives CDR1 MNHNS, CDR2 SASEGT. V was clipped by 3 bases and J by 4 bases, with 18 bases between them. This CDR3 contains 16 residues. The CDR3 DNA reads as TGTGCCAGCAGTGAGTTGGGTTTCGGACAGTTCTATGGCTACACCTTC. It yields the protein CASSELGFGQFYGYTF.

This clonotype has just a few counts. V gene TRBV5-1 combines with J gene TRBJ1-5; no reliable D call. The ends were cut back, 0 bases at V and 1 base at J, with 8 bases in the middle. Looked up from germline, CDR1 is SGHRS and CDR2 is YFSETQ. This CDR3 region has 15 residues. The CDR3 nucleotides are TGCGCCAGCAGCTTGGCCGGTAAAAGCAATCAGCCCCAGCATTTT. Translated, it gives CASSLAGKSNQPQHF. The full variable domain, in which reference TRBV5-1 and TRBJ1-5 provide the parts outside the CDR3, is KAGVTQTPRYLIKTRGQQVTLSCSPISGHRSVSWYQQTPGQGLQFLFEYFSETQRNKGNFPGRFSGRQFSNSRSEMNVSTLELGDSALYLCASSLAGKSNQPQHFGDGTRLSIL.

The chain recombines TRBV24-1 with TRBJ2-7; tentative D call: TRBD1 (8 bases). Germline lookup yields CDR1 KGHDR and CDR2 SFDVKD. V lost 4 bases and J lost 1, with 25 bases in between. The CDR3 consists of 19 residues. This CDR3 reads CATSDPRGGTGRISYEQYF. Written as DNA, the CDR3 is TGTGCCACCAGTGACCCAAGGGGAGGGACAGGCAGAATTTCCTACGAGCAGTACTTC.

V and J are TRBV5-1 and TRBJ2-1; the match to TRBD2 covers 13 bases. With 2 bases clipped from V and 6 bases from J, the junction kept 2 bases outside the gene matches. Germline values: CDR1 SGHRS, CDR2 YFSETQ. The CDR3 loop spans 15 amino acids. The CDR3, as DNA: TGCGCCAGCAGCTTCGGGACTAGCGGGACCAATGAGCAGTTCTTC. Its protein product is CASSFGTSGTNEQFF.

This clonotype was counted only a few times. This chain links TRBV9 with TRBJ1-2; a possible D gene is TRBD1 (6 bases). CDR1 is SGDLS and CDR2 is YYNGEE in the germline V gene. V shed 4 bases and J shed 8 bases, with 18 bases lying between them. CDR3 size: 14 residues. For the CDR3, the DNA is TGTGCCAGCAGCCCAAGGGCGGGGGCGGTAGGCTACACCTTC. It is translated as CASSPRAGAVGYTF.

This clonotype was counted between two and nine times. The rearrangement links TRBV20-1 to TRBJ2-7; the D call may be TRBD1 or TRBD2 (5 bases each). From germline, CDR1 is DFQATT and CDR2 SNEGSKA (reference sequence). The germline V and J ends were trimmed by 7 bases and 2 bases, with 9 bases remaining between them. The CDR3 is 11 residues long. CDR3 nucleotide sequence: TGCAGTGTCGGGACGGCCTACGAGCAGTACTTC. It is translated as CSVGTAYEQYF.

The chain recombines TRBV28 with TRBJ1-2; TRBD1 agrees at 8 bases. Germline values: CDR1 MDHEN, CDR2 SYDVKM. The CDR3 sequence is 14 residues long. The J segment lost 7 bases and the V segment lost 4 bases, leaving 8 bases of the junction unmatched. The CDR3 loop reads CASSSGGVGGGYTF. The CDR3 DNA reads TGTGCCAGCAGTTCAGGGGGCGTGGGCGGTGGCTACACCTTC.

The V gene is TRBV7-9, the J gene TRBJ1-4, with TRBD1 as a possible D gene (5 bases). CDR3 length equals 13 residues. The V gene lost 4 bases and the J gene lost 10 bases, with 13 bases spanning the gap. The germline V gene has CDR1 SEHNR and CDR2 FQNEAQ (reference sequence). CDR3 amino acids: CASSWDVGLKLFF. CDR3 DNA: TGTGCCAGCAGCTGGGACGTCGGCTTAAAACTGTTTTTT.

The rearrangement joins TRBV5-1 to TRBJ2-1, with TRBD1 as a possible D gene (6 bases). The length of the CDR3 is 16 residues. The germline CDR1 and CDR2 sequences are SGHRS and YFSETQ. Deletions cut 0 bases from V and 5 bases from J, with 15 bases between. For the CDR3, the DNA is TGCGCCAGCAGCTTGGAGGCGGGCAGGGGACACAATGAGCAGTTCTTC. Translation: CASSLEAGRGHNEQFF. Full variable domain (outside the CDR3, taken from reference TRBV5-1 and TRBJ2-1): KAGVTQTPRYLIKTRGQQVTLSCSPISGHRSVSWYQQTPGQGLQFLFEYFSETQRNKGNFPGRFSGRQFSNSRSEMNVSTLELGDSALYLCASSLEAGRGHNEQFFGPGTRLTVL.